The 19 T cell receptor beta chains presented below share a single source sample, sequenced in a study of blood T cell repertoires in COVID-19. Assay used: immunoSEQ multiplex PCR; TCRdb lists only in-frame clones, some missing. Of approximately 260,000 clones in the sample, 89% were seen once. The source material was peripheral blood. The receptors originated from a man aged 50-60 years with acute or convalescent COVID-19.

The V gene is TRBV9, the J gene TRBJ1-5; weak D call: TRBD1 (5 bases). The CDR3 totals 15 residues. Trimming left V 6 bases short and J 0 bases short, with 13 bases between. From germline, CDR1 is SGDLS and CDR2 YYNGEE. CDR3 coding DNA: TGTGCCAGCAACCCGGTAGGGGATAGCAATCAGCCCCAGCATTTT. Amino acid sequence: CASNPVGDSNQPQHF.

V and J are TRBV9 and TRBJ1-6; D is unresolved. In germline, CDR1 is SGDLS, CDR2 YYNGEE. V lost 2 bases to trimming and J lost 10 bases, with 10 bases between them. The CDR3 consists of 13 residues. Here the CDR3 DNA reads TGTGCCAGCAGCGTGTCAGAGGGCTCACCCCTCCACTTT. Encoded protein: CASSVSEGSPLHF. The full variable domain, with the rest looked up from reference TRBV9 and TRBJ1-6, is DSGVTQTPKHLITATGQRVTLRCSPRSGDLSVYWYQQSLDQGLQFLIQYYNGEERAKGNILERFSAQQFPDLHSELNLSSLELGDSALYFCASSVSEGSPLHFGNGTRLTVT.

The genes are TRBV7-9 and TRBJ1-3; D is unclear. CDR3 length: 14 amino acids. Trimming took 8 bases from V and 0 from J, leaving 11 bases between them. CDR1 and CDR2 (germline): SEHNR, FQNEAQ (reference sequence). CDR3 sequence: CASQSRGSGNTIYF. DNA for the CDR3: TGTGCCAGCCAGAGCCGCGGCTCTGGAAACACCATATATTTT.

The gene calls are TRBV7-9 and TRBJ1-2; 8 positions agree with TRBD1. Germline CDR1 is SEHNR and CDR2 is FQNEAQ (reference sequence). The CDR3 spans 10 residues. CDR3 sequence: CTGGDYGYTF. The CDR3 DNA reads TGTACAGGGGGGGACTATGGCTACACCTTC. Full variable domain (remainder filled in from reference TRBV7-9 and TRBJ1-2): DTGVSQNPRHKITKRGQNVTFRCDPISEHNRLYWYRQTLGQGPEFLTYFQNEAQLEKSRLLSDRFSAERPKGSFSTLEIQRTEQGDSAMYLCTGGDYGYTFGSGTRLTVV.

The chain couples TRBV6-1 to TRBJ1-6; maybe TRBD1 (6 bases). The V gene's germline CDR1 is MNHNS and CDR2 SASEGT. The CDR3 loop spans 17 amino acids. V was clipped by 3 bases and J by 0 bases, with 12 bases between them. The CDR3 DNA follows: TGTGCCAGCAGTGATCTGGGGGCGAGCTCCTATAATTCACCCCTCCACTTT. Translation: CASSDLGASSYNSPLHF.

V and J are TRBV5-1 and TRBJ2-5; D call uncertain. The V gene lost 3 bases and the J gene lost 1 base, with 10 bases spanning the gap. This CDR3 has 14 residues. Germline lookup yields CDR1 SGHRS and CDR2 YFSETQ. CDR3 sequence: CASSSLPPQETQYF. In nucleotides, the CDR3 is TGCGCCAGCAGCTCACTCCCCCCCCAAGAGACCCAGTACTTC.

This chain connects TRBV3-1 (or the pseudogene TRBV3-2) to TRBJ2-2, with a weak D call TRBD1 (5 bases). Germline CDR1 is LGHDT and CDR2 is YNNKEL (reference sequence). V was pared by 2 bases and J by 3 bases, with 7 bases between. The CDR3 is 14 residues long. CDR3 loop: CASSQPRDTGELFF. CDR3 DNA: TGTGCCAGCAGCCAACCCAGGGACACCGGGGAGCTGTTTTTT.

V gene TRBV19 combines with J gene TRBJ2-2; no definite D call. The CDR3 runs to 12 residues. V was pared by 6 bases and J by 4 bases, with 6 bases between. Germline V CDR1 and CDR2: LNHDA, SQIVND (reference sequence). The CDR3 DNA sequence: TGTGCCAGTAGCAGTCTCACCGGGGAGCTGTTTTTT. The encoded protein is CASSSLTGELFF.

The rearrangement uses TRBV2 and TRBJ2-6; 9 bases map to TRBD1. V dropped 6 bases and J dropped 0; count of bases not matched to a gene: 12. The CDR3 is 19 residues long. Germline lookup yields CDR1 SNHLY and CDR2 FYNNEI. Written as DNA, the CDR3 is TGTGCCAGCAGGGAGGGGACAGGGACTGCCCGCTCTGGGGCCAACGTCCTGACTTTC. Translation: CASREGTGTARSGANVLTF.

This clone was found once. The chain joins TRBV6-4 to TRBJ1-6, with TRBD1 matching 9 bases. This CDR3 contains 16 residues. Per germline, CDR1 MRHNA and CDR2 SNTAGT. The V segment lost 3 bases and the J segment 6 bases; nucleotides outside the gene matches: 6. The CDR3 bases are TGTGCCAGCAGTGAAGGGACAGGGACTAGTAATTCACCCCTCCACTTT. Translated, it gives CASSEGTGTSNSPLHF.

The V call is TRBV5-4, the J call TRBJ1-2; the D is unclear. This CDR3 has 14 amino acids. Germline assignment: CDR1 SGHNT and CDR2 YYREEE (reference sequence). V lost 0 bases and J lost 3, with 9 bases in between. The CDR3 region is CASSLEVGHYGYTF. CDR3 DNA: TGTGCCAGCAGCTTGGAAGTTGGGCACTATGGCTACACCTTC.

This clone was picked up one time. The chain uses TRBV3-1 (or the pseudogene TRBV3-2) and TRBJ1-1; a possible D gene is TRBD1 (6 bases). Between the trimmed V and J ends, which lost 4 bases and 11 bases, there was a span of 26 bases. This CDR3 contains 16 residues. The V gene's germline CDR1 is LGHDT and CDR2 YNNKEL (reference sequence). The CDR3 DNA sequence: TGTGCCAGCAGCCTCGGGGCAGGGGCGGGGGTTGGGTTGGCTTTCTTT. It is translated as CASSLGAGAGVGLAFF.

V gene TRBV4-1 combines with J gene TRBJ1-4, with 7 bases fitting TRBD1. Germline CDR1 and CDR2: MGHRA and YSYEKL. The CDR3 loop spans 15 amino acids. V shed 1 base, J shed 5 bases, and the junction held 4 bases outside the gene matches. The CDR3 protein is CASSQVGTANEKLFF. For the CDR3, the DNA is TGCGCCAGCAGCCAAGTGGGGACAGCGAATGAAAAACTGTTTTTT.

About this clone itself: The same CDR3 arises from other DNA sequences in this sample as well. The chain couples TRBV19 to TRBJ2-7; possible D gene TRBD2, 6 bases. The CDR3 extends over 14 amino acids. The germline CDR1 and CDR2 sequences are LNHDA and SQIVND (reference sequence). The ends were cut back, 3 bases at V and 0 bases at J, with 9 bases in the middle. The CDR3 region is CASSMGGSSYEQYF. The CDR3 DNA reads TGTGCCAGTAGTATGGGAGGTTCCTCCTACGAGCAGTACTTC.

V is TRBV30 and J is TRBJ1-6; 7 bases are a match to TRBD1. There are 16 residues in the CDR3. CDR1 and CDR2 from the germline V gene are GTSNPN and SVGIG (reference sequence). V was pared by 2 bases and J by 0 bases, with 4 bases of the junction left unmatched. The CDR3 region is CAWSWSGGSYNSPLHF. CDR3 DNA: TGTGCCTGGAGTTGGTCAGGGGGCTCCTATAATTCACCCCTCCACTTT.

V usage is TRBV19 and J usage is TRBJ2-5, with TRBD1 as a possible D gene (5 bases). Trimming left V 3 bases short and J 2 bases short, with 7 bases between. This CDR3 spans 13 amino acids. Germline V gene data show CDR1 as LNHDA and CDR2 as SQIVND (reference sequence). CDR3 protein: CASSMRQQETQYF. CDR3 DNA sequence: TGTGCCAGTAGTATGAGACAGCAAGAGACCCAGTACTTC.

This rearrangement joins TRBV7-8 to TRBJ1-1, with TRBD1 matching over 9 bases. The CDR3 extends over 20 amino acids. Losses at the gene ends were 3 bases for V and 2 bases for J; bases not matched to a gene: 19. Per the germline V gene, CDR1 is SGHVS and CDR2 is FQNEAQ. The CDR3 DNA follows: TGTGCCAGCAGCTTTGGGAAAGTGGTGGTACAACAGGGGGCAAACACTGAAGCTTTCTTT. Its translation is CASSFGKVVVQQGANTEAFF. Full variable domain (missing parts from reference TRBV7-8 and TRBJ1-1): GAGVSQSPRYKVAKRGQDVALRCDPISGHVSLFWYQQALGQGPEFLTYFQNEAQLDKSGLPSDRFFAERPEGSVSTLKIQRTQQEDSAVYLCASSFGKVVVQQGANTEAFFGQGTRLTVV.

The chain is built from TRBV9 and TRBJ2-2, with TRBD2 matching over 7 bases. The CDR3 spans 14 residues. CDR1 and CDR2 (germline): SGDLS, YYNGEE. V was pared by 1 base and J by 5 bases, with 2 bases of the junction left unmatched. The chain's CDR3 is CASSVKGGTGELFF. As DNA, the CDR3 is TGTGCCAGCAGCGTAAAGGGAGGGACCGGGGAGCTGTTTTTT.

The chain is built from TRBV9 and TRBJ1-5; no definite D call. Trimming cost V 2 bases and J 5 bases, with 11 bases left between them. This CDR3 is built from 14 residues. CDR1 and CDR2 (germline): SGDLS, YYNGEE. The CDR3 spells CASSVGVLDQPQHF. Written as DNA, the CDR3 is TGTGCCAGCAGCGTGGGCGTGTTGGATCAGCCCCAGCATTTT.